The T cell receptor beta chain under discussion was sequenced for a study of blood T cells in healthy people across ages. Study-wide results and caveats: The study could not conclusively compare naive and antigen-experienced cells, given its unsorted PBMCs.

Individuals who donated were healthy Caucasians from Russia aged about 6 to 100. V was shortened by 3 bases and J by 5 bases, with 15 bases between the two germline ends. CDR3 size: 15 residues. Germline loops: CDR1 SGHTA, CDR2 FQGNSA. The use of a sample-barcoded 5' primer and a J-beta primer mix characterized a second PCR of roughly 6 to 11 cycles. TCRdb re-called the 5' RACE reads with MiXCR, one entry per CDR3 protein. This table holds almost 800,000 distinct CDR3 sequences, over 45% found once. A note on this clonotype: No antigen is known for it.

The V call is TRBV7-2, the J call TRBJ2-3; no definite D call. The sample was blood. This TCR came from a man aged 25-45 years in good health. CDR3 coding DNA: TGTGCCAGCAGCTTTGGAGCGACGGCCAGAGATACGCAGTATTTT. Protein product: CASSFGATARDTQYF. Together with reference TRBV7-2 and TRBJ2-3, the CDR3 gives the full variable domain: GAGVSQSPSNKVTEKGKDVELRCDPISGHTALYWYRQSLGQGLEFLIYFQGNSAPDKSGLPSDRFSAERTGGSVSTLTIQRTQQEDSAVYLCASSFGATARDTQYFGPGTRLTVL.